What follows are 10 T cell receptor beta chains derived from one specimen sequenced in a study of T-cell memory formation after mild COVID-19. MiXCR was run by TCRdb on the 5' RACE reads, yielding one entry per CDR3 protein. The data contain around 250,000 distinct CDR3 sequences, 15% to 17% of them singletons. Sequenced: PBMCs or a T cell subset sorted from them (not recorded which). These receptor sequences come from an adult woman who had mild COVID-19 (a few samples of this study predate the infection). Cell type and time point are not known.

This clonotype was observed a handful of times. This sequence joins TRBV18 and TRBJ2-7; D gene unclear. Trimming cost V 3 bases and J 2 bases, with 11 bases left between them. The CDR3 contains 14 residues. Germline V CDR1 and CDR2: KGHSH, LQKENI. As DNA, the CDR3 is TGTGCCAGCTCACCCCAGACCCGTCCCTACGAGCAGTACTTC. Translated, it gives CASSPQTRPYEQYF.

This clonotype has just a few counts. This chain links TRBV7-8 with TRBJ2-1; 8 bases fit TRBD2. Germline V gives CDR1 SGHVS, CDR2 FQNEAQ. V trimming: 5 bases; J trimming: 8 bases; junction bases outside the gene matches: 11. This CDR3 has 15 amino acids. The DNA of the CDR3 is TGTGCCAGCAGCCCAGCGGGGACTAGAAGAGATGAGCAGTTCTTC. Its protein is CASSPAGTRRDEQFF.

Only a few counts were recorded for this clonotype. This chain connects TRBV7-3 to TRBJ2-3, with no clear D. CDR1 is SGHTA and CDR2 is FQGTGA in the germline V gene. V was trimmed by 5 bases and J by 9 bases, leaving 15 bases between them. The CDR3 loop spans 13 amino acids. Here the CDR3 reads CASSNTITGTQYF. Here the CDR3 DNA reads TGTGCCAGCAGCAATACTATCACTGGCACGCAGTATTTT. Drawing the rest from reference TRBV7-3 and TRBJ2-3, the complete variable domain is GAGVSQTPSNKVTEKGKYVELRCDPISGHTALYWYRQSLGQGPEFLIYFQGTGAADDSGLPNDRFFAVRPEGSVSTLKIQRTERGDSAVYLCASSNTITGTQYFGPGTRLTVL.

The gene calls are TRBV27 and TRBJ1-5, with a tentative D call TRBD1 (6 bases). V was cut by 4 bases and J by 0 bases, with 10 bases left in between. Germline CDR1 and CDR2: MNHEY and SMNVEV (reference sequence). This CDR3 is built from 15 residues. CDR3 region: CASSSRGLSNQPQHF. CDR3 in DNA: TGTGCCAGCAGTTCCAGGGGACTTAGCAATCAGCCCCAGCATTTT.

V is TRBV7-2 and J is TRBJ1-1, with 7 bases lining up with TRBD1. Trimming cost V 4 bases and J 4 bases; bases outside gene matches: 3. This CDR3 has 13 residues. Germline V lookup: CDR1 SGHTA, CDR2 FQGNSA. The CDR3 DNA is TGTGCCAGCAGCTACCGACAGGGCACTGAAGCTTTCTTT. Translating it yields CASSYRQGTEAFF.

This clonotype was seen only a few times. This chain links TRBV27 with TRBJ2-1; D remains ambiguous. The germline V gene encodes CDR1 MNHEY and CDR2 SMNVEV (reference sequence). The CDR3 runs to 14 residues. V dropped 5 bases and J dropped 0 bases, with 8 bases sitting between them. CDR3 nucleotides: TGTGCCAGCAGTCGGCCTAACTCCTACAATGAGCAGTTCTTC. It is translated as CASSRPNSYNEQFF.

This chain uses TRBV6-6 with TRBJ1-1, with D possibly TRBD1 on 5 matching bases. There are 16 residues in the CDR3. Germline V lookup: CDR1 MNHNY, CDR2 SVGAGI (reference sequence). Trimming removed 0 bases from V and 0 bases from J, with 11 bases in between. The CDR3 sequence: CASSYSSPGVNTEAFF. CDR3 DNA sequence: TGTGCCAGCAGTTACTCGAGTCCGGGGGTGAACACTGAAGCTTTCTTT.

This clonotype showed up just a few times. The rearrangement joins TRBV6-6 to TRBJ1-2, with D hard to call. The V and J ends lost 5 bases and 7 bases respectively, with 20 bases between them. Germline V lookup: CDR1 MNHNY, CDR2 SVGAGI (reference sequence). This CDR3 has 15 amino acids. CDR3 sequence reads: CASSPPSEWEGGYTF. The CDR3 region has the DNA TGTGCCAGCAGTCCACCTTCGGAGTGGGAGGGTGGCTACACCTTC.

This clonotype was observed at least ten times. This chain connects TRBV9 to TRBJ2-7; 8 bases are a match to TRBD1. Germline V gene sequence: CDR1 SGDLS, CDR2 YYNGEE. The length of the CDR3 is 16 residues. V lost 3 bases, J lost 1 base, and 9 bases stayed unmatched. This chain's CDR3 is CASSAAGTGFSYEQYF. CDR3 DNA sequence: TGTGCCAGCAGCGCTGCCGGGACAGGATTTTCCTACGAGCAGTACTTC.

This clonotype has a handful of counts. The chain joins TRBV9 to TRBJ1-4; 7 positions agree with TRBD1. After removal of 4 bases from V and 8 bases from J, the junction contained 8 bases not matched to a gene. Germline CDR1 reads SGDLS; CDR2 reads YYNGEE. This CDR3 is built from 14 residues. CDR3 bases: TGTGCCAGCAGCCCCAGACAGGGTCCCGAAAAACTGTTTTTT. Its protein is CASSPRQGPEKLFF.